The entry below describes one T cell receptor beta chain. Antigen unknown. Data came from immunoSEQ multiplex PCR; TCRdb stores just in-frame clones and leaves some out. The repertoire includes tens of thousands of clones, around 84% of them detected once, and roughly 8.1% sits in the top ten. This sample stems from a study of T cell clones after liver transplantation. Study-level background: A pre-transplant mixed lymphocyte reaction with TCRbeta sequencing defined graft-donor-reactive clones followed in post-transplant blood. Graft-donor-reactive sequences were compared with third-party-reactive TCRbeta sequences from pre-transplant mixed lymphocyte reactions. Three of eight recipients were HCV-positive; others had non-autoimmune, non-viral indications.

The trim removed 6 bases at V and 2 bases at J, leaving 4 bases unmatched. The CDR3 contains 14 residues. Germline V lookup: CDR1 MGHRA, CDR2 YSYEKL. Regarding the study as a whole: These preliminary findings come from unstandardized post-transplant sampling times.

The V and J genes are TRBV4-1 and TRBJ2-7; 10 bases map to TRBD2. The sequence was obtained from a human donor who received a liver transplant. The sample consisted of CD4+ T cells from blood, taken before liver transplant. The CDR3 coding sequence is TGCGCCAGCAGACCTAGCGGGAGACCCTACGAGCAGTACTTC. Encoded protein: CASRPSGRPYEQYF.